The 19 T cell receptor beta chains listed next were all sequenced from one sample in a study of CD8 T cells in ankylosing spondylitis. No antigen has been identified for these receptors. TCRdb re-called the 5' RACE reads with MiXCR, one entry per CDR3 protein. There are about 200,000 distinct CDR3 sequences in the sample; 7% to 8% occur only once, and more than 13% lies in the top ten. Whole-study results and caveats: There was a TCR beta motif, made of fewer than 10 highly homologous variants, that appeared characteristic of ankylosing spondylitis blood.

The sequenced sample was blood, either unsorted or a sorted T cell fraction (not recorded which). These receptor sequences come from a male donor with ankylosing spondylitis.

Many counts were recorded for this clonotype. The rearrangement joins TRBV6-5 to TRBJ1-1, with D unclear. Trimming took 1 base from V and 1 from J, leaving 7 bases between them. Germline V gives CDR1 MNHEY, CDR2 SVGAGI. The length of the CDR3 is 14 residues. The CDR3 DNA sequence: TGTGCCAGCAGTTACTTCTACAGGAACACTGAAGCTTTCTTT. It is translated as CASSYFYRNTEAFF.

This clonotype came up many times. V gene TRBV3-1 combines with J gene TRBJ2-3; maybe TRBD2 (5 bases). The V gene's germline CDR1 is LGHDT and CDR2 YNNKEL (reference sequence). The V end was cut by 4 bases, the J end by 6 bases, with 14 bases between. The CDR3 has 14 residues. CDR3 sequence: CASSPSPRVDTQYF. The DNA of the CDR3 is TGTGCCAGCAGCCCCTCCCCGAGGGTTGATACGCAGTATTTT.

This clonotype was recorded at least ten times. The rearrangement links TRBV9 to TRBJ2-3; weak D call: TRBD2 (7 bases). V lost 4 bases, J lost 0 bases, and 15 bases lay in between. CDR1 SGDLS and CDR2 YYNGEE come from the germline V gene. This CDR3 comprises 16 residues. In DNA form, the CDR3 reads TGTGCCAGCAGCCCCGAGGGGGGGTACAGCACAGATACGCAGTATTTT. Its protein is CASSPEGGYSTDTQYF.

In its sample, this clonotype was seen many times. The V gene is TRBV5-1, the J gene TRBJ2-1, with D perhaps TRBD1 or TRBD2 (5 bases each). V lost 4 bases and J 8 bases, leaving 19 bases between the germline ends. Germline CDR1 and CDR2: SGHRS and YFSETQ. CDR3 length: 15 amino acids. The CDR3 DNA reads TGCGCCAGCAGCGGCCGGGACGTGGGTCACGATGAGCAGTTCTTC. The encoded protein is CASSGRDVGHDEQFF.

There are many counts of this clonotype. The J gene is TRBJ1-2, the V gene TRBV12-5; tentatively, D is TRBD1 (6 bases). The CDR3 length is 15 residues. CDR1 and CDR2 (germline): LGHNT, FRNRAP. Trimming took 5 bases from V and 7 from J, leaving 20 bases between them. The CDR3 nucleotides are TGTGCTAGTGGTACGGGGGCGGGGACGCCAGTTGGCTACACCTTC. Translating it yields CASGTGAGTPVGYTF.

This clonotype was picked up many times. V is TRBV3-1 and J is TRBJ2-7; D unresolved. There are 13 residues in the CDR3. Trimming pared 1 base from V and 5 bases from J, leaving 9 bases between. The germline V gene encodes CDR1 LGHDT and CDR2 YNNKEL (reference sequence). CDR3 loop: CASSQVGSHEQYF. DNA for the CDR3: TGTGCCAGCAGCCAAGTTGGGTCCCACGAGCAGTACTTC.

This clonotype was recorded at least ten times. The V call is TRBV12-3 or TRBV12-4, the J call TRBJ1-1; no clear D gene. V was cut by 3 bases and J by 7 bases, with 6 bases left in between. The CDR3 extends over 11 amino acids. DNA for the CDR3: TGTGCCAGCAGTTTCGGCCTTGAAGCTTTCTTT. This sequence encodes CASSFGLEAFF.

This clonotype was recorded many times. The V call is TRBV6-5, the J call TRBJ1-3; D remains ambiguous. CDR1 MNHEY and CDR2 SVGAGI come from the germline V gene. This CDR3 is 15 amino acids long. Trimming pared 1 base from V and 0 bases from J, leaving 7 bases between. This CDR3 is CASSYYLYSGNTIYF. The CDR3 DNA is TGTGCCAGCAGTTACTACCTCTACTCTGGAAACACCATATATTTT.

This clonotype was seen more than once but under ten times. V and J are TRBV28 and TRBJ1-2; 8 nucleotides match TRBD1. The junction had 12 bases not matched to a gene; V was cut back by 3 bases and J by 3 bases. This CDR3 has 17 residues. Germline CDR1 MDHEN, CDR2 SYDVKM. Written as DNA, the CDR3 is TGTGCCAGCAGTTTTCCCCTGGACAGGGCCTTCGACTATGGCTACACCTTC. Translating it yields CASSFPLDRAFDYGYTF.

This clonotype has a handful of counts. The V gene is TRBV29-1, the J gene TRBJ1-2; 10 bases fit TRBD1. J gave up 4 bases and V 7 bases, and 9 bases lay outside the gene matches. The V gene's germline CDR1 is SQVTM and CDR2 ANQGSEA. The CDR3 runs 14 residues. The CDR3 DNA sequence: TGCAGCGGCTCGACAGGGGGCGACGGCTATGGCTACACCTTC. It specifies CSGSTGGDGYGYTF.

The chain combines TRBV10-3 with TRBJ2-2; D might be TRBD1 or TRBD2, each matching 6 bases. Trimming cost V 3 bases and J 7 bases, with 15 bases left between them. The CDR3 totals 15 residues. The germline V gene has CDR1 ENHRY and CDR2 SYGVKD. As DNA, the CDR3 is TGTGCCATCAGTGACCCAGGGGAGGATAGCGGGGAGCTGTTTTTT. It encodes CAISDPGEDSGELFF.

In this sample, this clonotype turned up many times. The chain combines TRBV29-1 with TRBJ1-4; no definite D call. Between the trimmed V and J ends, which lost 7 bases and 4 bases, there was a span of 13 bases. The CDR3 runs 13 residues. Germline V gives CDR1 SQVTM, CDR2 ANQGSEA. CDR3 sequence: CSGIGRDNEKLFF. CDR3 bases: TGCAGCGGCATCGGACGGGATAATGAAAAACTGTTTTTT.

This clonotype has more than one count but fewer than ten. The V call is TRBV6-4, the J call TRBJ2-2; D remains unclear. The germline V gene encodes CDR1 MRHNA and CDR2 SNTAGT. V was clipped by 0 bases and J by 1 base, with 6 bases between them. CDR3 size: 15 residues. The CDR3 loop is CASSDSAWNTGELFF. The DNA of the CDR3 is TGTGCCAGCAGTGACTCTGCCTGGAACACCGGGGAGCTGTTTTTT.

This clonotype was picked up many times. The CDR3: CASSVGNTGELFF. The DNA for the CDR3 is TGTGCCAGCAGCGTAGGGAACACCGGGGAGCTGTTTTTT. This sequence joins TRBV9 and TRBJ2-2; D gene uncertain. The germline CDR1 and CDR2 sequences are SGDLS and YYNGEE. V was pared by 0 bases and J by 1 base, with 1 base between. This CDR3 comprises 13 residues. The entire variable domain, with the rest obtained from reference TRBV9 and TRBJ2-2, is as follows: DSGVTQTPKHLITATGQRVTLRCSPRSGDLSVYWYQQSLDQGLQFLIQYYNGEERAKGNILERFSAQQFPDLHSELNLSSLELGDSALYFCASSVGNTGELFFGEGSRLTVL.

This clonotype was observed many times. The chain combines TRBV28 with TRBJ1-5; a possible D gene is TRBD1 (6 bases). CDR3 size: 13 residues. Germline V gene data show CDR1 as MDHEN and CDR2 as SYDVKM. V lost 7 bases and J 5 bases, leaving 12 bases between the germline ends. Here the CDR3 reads CASNGTPDQPQHF. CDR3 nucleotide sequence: TGTGCCAGCAACGGGACACCAGATCAGCCCCAGCATTTT.

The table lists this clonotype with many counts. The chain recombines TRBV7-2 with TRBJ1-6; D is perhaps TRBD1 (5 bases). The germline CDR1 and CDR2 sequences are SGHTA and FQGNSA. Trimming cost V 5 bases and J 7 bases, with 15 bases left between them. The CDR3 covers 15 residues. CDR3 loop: CASSGVPGSNSPLHF. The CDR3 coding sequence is TGTGCCAGCAGCGGAGTCCCAGGGTCCAATTCACCCCTCCACTTT.

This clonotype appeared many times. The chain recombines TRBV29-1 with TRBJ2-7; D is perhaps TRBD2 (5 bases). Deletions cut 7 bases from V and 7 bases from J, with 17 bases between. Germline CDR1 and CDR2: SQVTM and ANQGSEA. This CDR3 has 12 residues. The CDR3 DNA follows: TGCAGCGCCCCGTGGGAGTTTGGAGAGCAGTACTTC. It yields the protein CSAPWEFGEQYF.

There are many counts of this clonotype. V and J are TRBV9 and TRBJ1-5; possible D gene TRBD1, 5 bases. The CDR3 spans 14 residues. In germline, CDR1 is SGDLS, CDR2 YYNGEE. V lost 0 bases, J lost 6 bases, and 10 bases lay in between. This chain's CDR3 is CASSVGRASQPQHF. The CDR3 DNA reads TGTGCCAGCAGCGTAGGCAGGGCAAGTCAGCCCCAGCATTTT.

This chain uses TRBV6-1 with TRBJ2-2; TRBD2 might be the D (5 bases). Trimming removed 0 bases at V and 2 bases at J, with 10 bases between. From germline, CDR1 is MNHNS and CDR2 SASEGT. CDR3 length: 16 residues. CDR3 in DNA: TGTGCCAGCAGTGAAGCCGGCAGGACTAACACCGGGGAGCTGTTTTTT. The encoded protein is CASSEAGRTNTGELFF.